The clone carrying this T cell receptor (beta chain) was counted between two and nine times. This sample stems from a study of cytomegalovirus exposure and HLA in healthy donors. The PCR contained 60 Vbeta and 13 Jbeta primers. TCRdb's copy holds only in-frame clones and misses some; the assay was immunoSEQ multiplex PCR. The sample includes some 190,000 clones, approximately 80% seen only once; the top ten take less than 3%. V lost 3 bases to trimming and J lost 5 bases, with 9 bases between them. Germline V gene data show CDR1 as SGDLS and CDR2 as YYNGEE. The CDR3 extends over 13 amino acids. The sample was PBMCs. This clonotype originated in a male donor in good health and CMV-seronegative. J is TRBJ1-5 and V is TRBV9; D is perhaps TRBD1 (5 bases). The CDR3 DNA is TGTGCCAGCAGCGCAGGGTGGGATCAGCCCCAGCATTTT. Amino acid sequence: CASSAGWDQPQHF.